The text below deals with one TCR beta chain. Its antigen is unidentified. Constant-segment primers and 5'RACE yielded cDNA libraries for TCR alpha and TCR beta, each carrying sample barcodes and UMIs. MiXCR, run by TCRdb on the 5' RACE reads, gives a single entry per CDR3 protein. The sample holds fewer than 250,000 distinct CDR3 sequences, 10% to 13% seen once. This entry is derived from a study of T-cell memory formation after mild COVID-19. General study findings and limits: Clones contracting day 15 to 85 were balanced CD4/CD8; later expanders leaned CD4+. Whether second-wave clones peaking at day 37 were SARS-CoV-2 specific went unconfirmed.

Sequencing used PBMCs or a T cell subset sorted from them (not recorded which). The clonotype was recovered from a young man who had mild COVID-19 (a few samples of this study predate the infection). Cell type and time point are not known.

In nucleotides, the CDR3 is TGTGCCAGCAGTTTTAGGTCAGGGGGCAATCAGCCCCAGCATTTT. Translating gives CASSFRSGGNQPQHF. This chain links TRBV12-3 or TRBV12-4 with TRBJ1-5; tentatively, D is TRBD1 (6 bases). Trimming cost V 3 bases and J 2 bases, with 11 bases left between them. This CDR3 is 15 amino acids long.